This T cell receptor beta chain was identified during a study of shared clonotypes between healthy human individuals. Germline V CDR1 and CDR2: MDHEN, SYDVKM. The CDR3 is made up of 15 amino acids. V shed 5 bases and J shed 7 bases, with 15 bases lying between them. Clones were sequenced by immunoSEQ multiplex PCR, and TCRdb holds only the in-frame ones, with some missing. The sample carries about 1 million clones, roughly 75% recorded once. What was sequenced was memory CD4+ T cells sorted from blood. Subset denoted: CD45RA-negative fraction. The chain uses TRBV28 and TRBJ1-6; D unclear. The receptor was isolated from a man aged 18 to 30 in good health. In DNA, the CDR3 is TGTGCCAGCAGTCTACCCCGGACGGGGAATTCACCCCTCCACTTT. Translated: CASSLPRTGNSPLHF.